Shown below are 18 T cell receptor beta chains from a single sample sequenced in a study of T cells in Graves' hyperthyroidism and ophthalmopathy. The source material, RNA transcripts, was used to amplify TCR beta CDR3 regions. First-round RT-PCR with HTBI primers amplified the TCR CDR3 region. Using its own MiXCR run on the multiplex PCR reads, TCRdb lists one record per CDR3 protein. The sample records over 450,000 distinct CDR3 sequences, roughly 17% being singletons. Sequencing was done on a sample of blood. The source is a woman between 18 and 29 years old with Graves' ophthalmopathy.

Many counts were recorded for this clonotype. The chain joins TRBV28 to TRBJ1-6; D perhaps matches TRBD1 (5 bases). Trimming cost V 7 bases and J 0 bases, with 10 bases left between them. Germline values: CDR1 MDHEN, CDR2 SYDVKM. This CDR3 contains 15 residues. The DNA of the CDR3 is TGTGCCAGCATTAAGAGGGGCTCCTATAATTCACCCCTCCACTTT. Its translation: CASIKRGSYNSPLHF.

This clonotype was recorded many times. CDR3 sequence reads: CASSLARAGRNNEQFF. In nucleotides, the CDR3 is TGTGCCAGCAGCTTAGCGAGAGCGGGACGCAACAATGAGCAGTTCTTC. The V gene is TRBV7-6, the J gene TRBJ2-1, with TRBD2 matching 7 bases. The V and J ends lost 0 bases and 5 bases, in that order; junction bases with no gene match: 7. CDR1 SGHVS and CDR2 FNYEAQ come from the germline V gene. The CDR3 totals 16 residues.

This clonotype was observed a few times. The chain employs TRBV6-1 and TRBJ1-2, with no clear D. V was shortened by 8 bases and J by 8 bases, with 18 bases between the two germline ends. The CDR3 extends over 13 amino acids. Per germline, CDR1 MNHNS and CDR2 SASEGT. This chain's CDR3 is CASRRFLTDGYTF. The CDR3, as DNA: TGTGCCAGCCGCAGATTTTTGACTGACGGCTACACCTTC.

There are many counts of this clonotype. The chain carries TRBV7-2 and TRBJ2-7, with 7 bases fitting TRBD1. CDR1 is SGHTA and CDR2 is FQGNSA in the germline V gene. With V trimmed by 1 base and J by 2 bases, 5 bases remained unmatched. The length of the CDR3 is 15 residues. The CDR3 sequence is CASSLGPQGTYEQYF. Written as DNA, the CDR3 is TGTGCCAGCAGCTTAGGCCCACAGGGGACCTACGAGCAGTACTTC.

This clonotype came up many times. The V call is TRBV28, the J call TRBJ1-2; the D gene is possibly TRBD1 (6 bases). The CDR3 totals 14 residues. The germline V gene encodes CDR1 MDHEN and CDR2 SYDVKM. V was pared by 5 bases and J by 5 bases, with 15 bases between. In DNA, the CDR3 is TGTGCCAGCAGTCCCGTCGACAGGAGGTATGGCTACACCTTC. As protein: CASSPVDRRYGYTF.

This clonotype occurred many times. Written as DNA, the CDR3 is TGTGCCAGCAGAGGGGGACCGAGCACAGATACGCAGTATTTT. It translates to CASRGGPSTDTQYF. This rearrangement joins TRBV2 to TRBJ2-3; weak D call: TRBD1 (6 bases). V gave up 6 bases and J gave up 0 bases, with 10 bases separating them. This CDR3 region has 14 residues. From germline, CDR1 is SNHLY and CDR2 FYNNEI.

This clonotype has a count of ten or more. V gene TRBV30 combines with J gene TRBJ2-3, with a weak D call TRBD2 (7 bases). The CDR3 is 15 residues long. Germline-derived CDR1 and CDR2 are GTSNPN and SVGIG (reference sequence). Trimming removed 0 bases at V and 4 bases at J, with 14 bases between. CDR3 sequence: CAWSVLRGGPDTQYF. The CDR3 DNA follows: TGTGCCTGGAGTGTACTAAGGGGGGGCCCAGATACGCAGTATTTT.

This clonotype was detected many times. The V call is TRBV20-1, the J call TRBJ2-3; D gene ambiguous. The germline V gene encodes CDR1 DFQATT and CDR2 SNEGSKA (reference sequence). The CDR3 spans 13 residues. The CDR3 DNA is TGCCCAGACGGCTGGGTCGTCACAGATACGCAGTATTTT. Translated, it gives CPDGWVVTDTQYF.

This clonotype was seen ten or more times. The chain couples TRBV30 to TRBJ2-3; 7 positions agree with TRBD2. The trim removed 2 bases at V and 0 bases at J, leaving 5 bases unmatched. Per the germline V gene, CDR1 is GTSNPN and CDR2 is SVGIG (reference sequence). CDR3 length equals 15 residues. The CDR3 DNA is TGTGCCTGGAGTCTACAAGCGGGAAGCACAGATACGCAGTATTTT. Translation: CAWSLQAGSTDTQYF.

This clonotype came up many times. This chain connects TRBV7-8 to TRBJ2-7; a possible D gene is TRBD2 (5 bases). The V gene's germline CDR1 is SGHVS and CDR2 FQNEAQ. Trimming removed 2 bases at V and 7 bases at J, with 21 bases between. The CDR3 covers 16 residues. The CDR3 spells CASSLNSLALPGEQYF. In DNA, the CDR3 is TGTGCCAGCAGCTTAAATTCCCTAGCACTCCCGGGAGAGCAGTACTTC.

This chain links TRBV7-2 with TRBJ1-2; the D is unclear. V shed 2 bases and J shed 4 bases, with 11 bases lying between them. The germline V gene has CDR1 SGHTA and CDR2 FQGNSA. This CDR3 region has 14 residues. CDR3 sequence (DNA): TGTGCCAGCAGCTTAAGGACGACACCCTATGGCTACACCTTC. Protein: CASSLRTTPYGYTF.

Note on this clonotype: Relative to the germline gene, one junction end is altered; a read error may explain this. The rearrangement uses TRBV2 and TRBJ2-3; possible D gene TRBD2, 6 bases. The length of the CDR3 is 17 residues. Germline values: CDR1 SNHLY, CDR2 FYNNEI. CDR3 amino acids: CASGEFGLARSTDTQYF. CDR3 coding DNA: TGTGCCAGCGGTGAATTCGGGCTAGCGAGAAGCACAGATACGCAGTATTTT.

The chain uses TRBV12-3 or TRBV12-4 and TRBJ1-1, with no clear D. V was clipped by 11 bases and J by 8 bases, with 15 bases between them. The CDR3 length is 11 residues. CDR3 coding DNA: TGTGCCCTCGGGTCGGGCGGAGAAGCTTTCTTT. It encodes CALGSGGEAFF.

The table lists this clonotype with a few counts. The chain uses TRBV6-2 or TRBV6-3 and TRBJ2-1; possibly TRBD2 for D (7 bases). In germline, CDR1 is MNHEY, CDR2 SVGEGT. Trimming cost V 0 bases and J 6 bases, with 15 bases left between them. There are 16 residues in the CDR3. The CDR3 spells CASSYSTGLGGNEQFF. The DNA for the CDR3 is TGTGCCAGCAGTTACTCAACTGGACTAGGGGGCAATGAGCAGTTCTTC.

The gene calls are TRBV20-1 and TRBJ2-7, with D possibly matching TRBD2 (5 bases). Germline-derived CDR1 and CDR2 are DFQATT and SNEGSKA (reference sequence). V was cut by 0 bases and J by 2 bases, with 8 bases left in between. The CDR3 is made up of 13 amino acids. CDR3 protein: CSAREWTPYEQYF. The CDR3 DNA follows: TGCAGTGCTAGAGAGTGGACTCCCTACGAGCAGTACTTC.

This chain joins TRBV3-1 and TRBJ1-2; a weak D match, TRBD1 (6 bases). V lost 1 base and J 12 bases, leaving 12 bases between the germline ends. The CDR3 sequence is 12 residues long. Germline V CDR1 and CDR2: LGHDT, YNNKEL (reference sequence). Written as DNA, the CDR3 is TGTGCCAGCAGCCAAGGAAGGTACAGGGACACCTTC. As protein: CASSQGRYRDTF.

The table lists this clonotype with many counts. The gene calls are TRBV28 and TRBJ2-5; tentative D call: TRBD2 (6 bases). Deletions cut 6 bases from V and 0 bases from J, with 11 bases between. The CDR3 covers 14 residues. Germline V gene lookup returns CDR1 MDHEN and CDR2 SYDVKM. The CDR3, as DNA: TGTGCCAGCAGCCAAGGGAGGTACCAAGAGACCCAGTACTTC. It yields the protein CASSQGRYQETQYF. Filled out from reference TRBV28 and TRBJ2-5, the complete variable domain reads DVKVTQSSRYLVKRTGEKVFLECVQDMDHENMFWYRQDPGLGLRLIYFSYDVKMKEKGDIPEGYSVSREKKERFSLILESASTNQTSMYLCASSQGRYQETQYFGPGTRLLVL.

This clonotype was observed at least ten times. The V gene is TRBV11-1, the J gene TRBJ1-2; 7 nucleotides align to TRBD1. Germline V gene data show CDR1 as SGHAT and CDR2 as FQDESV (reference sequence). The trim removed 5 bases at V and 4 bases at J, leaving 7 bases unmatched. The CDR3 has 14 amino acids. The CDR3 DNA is TGTGCCAGCAGCCAACAGGGGCTCGCCTATGGCTACACCTTC. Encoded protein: CASSQQGLAYGYTF.